One sample yielded the 16 T cell receptor beta chains listed below, sequenced in a study of cytotoxic CD8 clonotypes in ibrutinib-treated CLL. Method: immunoSEQ multiplex PCR; TCRdb's copy keeps in-frame clones and lacks some. The data contain about 330,000 clones, over 60% of them singletons. The sample was PBMCs, taken after 36 months of ibrutinib treatment. Every receptor here comes from a human donor with chronic lymphocytic leukemia.

This clone occurred a few times. This chain uses TRBV5-1 with TRBJ2-3; TRBD1 aligns across 10 bases. This CDR3 has 15 amino acids. With V trimmed by 0 bases and J by 4 bases, 2 bases remained unmatched. Per the germline V gene, CDR1 is SGHRS and CDR2 is YFSETQ. CDR3: CASSLEGTGADTQYF. The CDR3 DNA sequence: TGCGCCAGCAGCTTGGAGGGGACAGGGGCAGATACGCAGTATTTT.

V usage is TRBV5-4 and J usage is TRBJ2-1, with D tentatively TRBD2 (7 bases). The CDR3 extends over 16 amino acids. The germline V gene encodes CDR1 SGHNT and CDR2 YYREEE (reference sequence). V shed 2 bases and J shed 8 bases, with 20 bases lying between them. The DNA of the CDR3 is TGTGCCAGCAGCTTCCTGCGCGGAGGGGGGGGCGATGAGCAGTTCTTC. Translating it yields CASSFLRGGGGDEQFF.

CDR3 nucleotide sequence: TGCGCCAGCAGCCAGTCCCAGGCGGGAAAACGCTCGGGTACGCAGTATTTT. This gives the protein CASSQSQAGKRSGTQYF. V gene TRBV4-1 combines with J gene TRBJ2-3; maybe TRBD2 (6 bases). Per the germline V gene, CDR1 is MGHRA and CDR2 is YSYEKL. The ends were cut back, 3 bases at V and 8 bases at J, with 24 bases in the middle. The CDR3 length is 17 residues.

The chain is built from TRBV20-1 and TRBJ2-3; unclear D gene. The CDR3 length is 11 residues. Germline CDR1 and CDR2: DFQATT and SNEGSKA (reference sequence). V was pared by 1 base and J by 11 bases, with 10 bases between. CDR3 in DNA: TGCAGTGCTAGAGGGCAGATCAGGCAGTATTTT. It codes for CSARGQIRQYF.

V and J are TRBV6-4 and TRBJ2-1; 9 nucleotides match TRBD2. This CDR3 has 17 amino acids. Trimming cost V 0 bases and J 4 bases; bases outside gene matches: 7. Per germline, CDR1 MRHNA and CDR2 SNTAGT. The CDR3 sequence: CASSDSASGTGYNEQFF. The CDR3 DNA follows: TGTGCCAGCAGTGACTCGGCTAGCGGGACCGGTTACAATGAGCAGTTCTTC.

The chain links TRBV5-1 to TRBJ2-7, with no clear D. Germline V gene lookup returns CDR1 SGHRS and CDR2 YFSETQ. The CDR3 loop spans 14 amino acids. The V and J ends lost 3 bases and 2 bases respectively, with 12 bases between them. The CDR3 sequence: CASSSTGQTYEQYF. The CDR3 nucleotides read TGCGCCAGCAGCTCAACCGGTCAGACCTACGAGCAGTACTTC.

V gene TRBV4-1 combines with J gene TRBJ2-7; no clear D. CDR1 MGHRA and CDR2 YSYEKL come from the germline V gene. The CDR3 spans 18 residues. Trimming stripped 0 bases from V and 3 bases from J, with 21 bases between. The CDR3 here is CASSQDHVLGYPFYEQYF. The CDR3 DNA follows: TGCGCCAGCAGCCAAGATCACGTACTTGGCTACCCATTCTACGAGCAGTACTTC.

Worth noting for this clone: This same CDR3 is encoded by further DNA sequences in the sample. The J gene is TRBJ2-7, the V gene TRBV5-4; 10 bases are a match to TRBD1. The CDR3 consists of 15 residues. Germline lookup yields CDR1 SGHNT and CDR2 YYREEE (reference sequence). V was pared by 0 bases and J by 2 bases, with 2 bases of the junction left unmatched. CDR3 sequence: CASSLGTGGPYEQYF. In DNA form, the CDR3 reads TGTGCCAGCAGCTTGGGGACAGGGGGGCCCTACGAGCAGTACTTC.

This clone has more than one count but fewer than ten. The chain carries TRBV11-2 and TRBJ1-1, with 7 bases fitting TRBD1. The CDR3 is 16 amino acids. Trimming cost V 2 bases and J 2 bases; bases outside gene matches: 8. The V gene's germline CDR1 is SGHAT and CDR2 FQNNGV. The CDR3 reads CASSLRHGTANTEAFF. As DNA, the CDR3 is TGTGCCAGCAGCTTAAGGCATGGGACAGCAAACACTGAAGCTTTCTTT.

This clone was detected a few times. The chain recombines TRBV18 with TRBJ1-3; TRBD1 is a possible D gene (5 bases). The CDR3 totals 13 residues. Germline CDR1 is KGHSH and CDR2 is LQKENI. Trimming stripped 2 bases from V and 3 bases from J, with 5 bases between. The CDR3 reads CASSPGGGNTIYF. CDR3 sequence (DNA): TGTGCCAGCTCACCAGGGGGTGGAAACACCATATATTTT.

This clone was detected only once. CDR3 coding DNA: TGTGCCAGCTCAGCACAGGGGGCCTCCACAGATACGCAGTATTTT. Translated, it gives CASSAQGASTDTQYF. The gene calls are TRBV18 and TRBJ2-3; 9 nucleotides align to TRBD1. V lost 5 bases and J lost 2; bases outside the gene matches: 5. CDR1 and CDR2 from the germline V gene are KGHSH and LQKENI. The CDR3 is made up of 15 amino acids.

The J gene is TRBJ2-5, the V gene TRBV2; TRBD1 matches at 11 bases. CDR1 and CDR2 (germline): SNHLY, FYNNEI. Trimming cost V 5 bases and J 5 bases; bases outside gene matches: 7. The CDR3 has 15 residues. CDR3 nucleotide sequence: TGTGCCAGCAGTTCTGGACAGGGGGCCGGGGAGACCCAGTACTTC. Translated: CASSSGQGAGETQYF.

The V gene is TRBV6-5, the J gene TRBJ1-6, with D tentatively TRBD1 (5 bases). Germline V gene sequence: CDR1 MNHEY, CDR2 SVGAGI. Trimming cost V 6 bases and J 3 bases, with 12 bases left between them. This CDR3 has 15 residues. The CDR3 reads CASRALTDYNSPLHF. The CDR3 DNA reads TGTGCCAGCAGGGCCCTGACAGACTATAATTCACCCCTCCACTTT.

The chain joins TRBV4-3 to TRBJ2-5, with D maybe TRBD2 (5 bases). The CDR3 is 14 amino acids. Germline values: CDR1 LGHNA, CDR2 YSLEER. Trimming stripped 5 bases from V and 4 bases from J, with 14 bases between. The chain's CDR3 is CASSLSLAGETQYF. CDR3 nucleotides: TGCGCCAGCAGCTTAAGTCTAGCAGGAGAGACCCAGTACTTC.

The rearrangement uses TRBV4-1 and TRBJ1-1; D not resolved. This CDR3 has 15 residues. Germline V gene data show CDR1 as MGHRA and CDR2 as YSYEKL. V was pared by 8 bases and J by 1 base, with 17 bases between. CDR3 amino acids: CASVQVGGQNTEAFF. DNA of the CDR3: TGCGCCAGCGTCCAGGTAGGAGGGCAGAACACTGAAGCTTTCTTT.

The V call is TRBV11-2, the J call TRBJ1-1; the D gene is possibly TRBD1 (5 bases). In germline, CDR1 is SGHAT, CDR2 FQNNGV. CDR3 length: 14 residues. V lost 5 bases to trimming and J lost 1 base, with 11 bases between them. The CDR3 spells CASSRGRANTEAFF. For the CDR3, the DNA is TGTGCCAGCAGCCGGGGGAGGGCGAACACTGAAGCTTTCTTT.